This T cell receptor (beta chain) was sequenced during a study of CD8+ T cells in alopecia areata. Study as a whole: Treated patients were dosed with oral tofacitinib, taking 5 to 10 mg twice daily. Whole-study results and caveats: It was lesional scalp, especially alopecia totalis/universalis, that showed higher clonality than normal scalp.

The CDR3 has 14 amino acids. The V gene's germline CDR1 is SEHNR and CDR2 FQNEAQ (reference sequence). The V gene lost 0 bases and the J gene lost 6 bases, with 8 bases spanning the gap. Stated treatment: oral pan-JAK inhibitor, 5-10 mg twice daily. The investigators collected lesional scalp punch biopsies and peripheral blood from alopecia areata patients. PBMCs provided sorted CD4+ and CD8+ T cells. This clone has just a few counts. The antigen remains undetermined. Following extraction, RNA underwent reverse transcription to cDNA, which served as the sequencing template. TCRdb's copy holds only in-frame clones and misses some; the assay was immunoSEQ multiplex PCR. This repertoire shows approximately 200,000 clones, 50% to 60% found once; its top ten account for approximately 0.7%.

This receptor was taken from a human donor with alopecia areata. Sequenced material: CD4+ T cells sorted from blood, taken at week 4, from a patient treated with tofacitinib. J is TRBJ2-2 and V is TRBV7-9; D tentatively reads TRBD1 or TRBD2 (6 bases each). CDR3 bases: TGTGCCAGCAGCTTAGCGGAGGGGGCCGGGGAGCTGTTTTTT. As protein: CASSLAEGAGELFF.